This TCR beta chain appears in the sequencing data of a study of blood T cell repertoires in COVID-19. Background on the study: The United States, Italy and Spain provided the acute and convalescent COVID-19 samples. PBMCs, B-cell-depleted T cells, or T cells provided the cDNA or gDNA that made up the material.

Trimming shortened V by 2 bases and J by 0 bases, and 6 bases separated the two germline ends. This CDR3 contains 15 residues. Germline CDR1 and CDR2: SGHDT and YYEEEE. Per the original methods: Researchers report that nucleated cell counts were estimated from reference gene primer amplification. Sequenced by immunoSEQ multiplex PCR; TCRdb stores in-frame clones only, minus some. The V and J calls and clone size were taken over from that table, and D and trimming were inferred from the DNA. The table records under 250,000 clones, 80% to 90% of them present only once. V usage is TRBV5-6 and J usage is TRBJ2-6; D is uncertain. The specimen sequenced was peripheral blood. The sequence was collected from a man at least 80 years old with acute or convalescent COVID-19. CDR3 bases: TGTGCCAGCAGCTTTCACGGCTCTGGGGCCAACGTCCTGACTTTC. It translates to CASSFHGSGANVLTF.